This T cell receptor (beta chain) is from a study of T-cell reconstitution after alpha-beta-depleted transplantation in children. CDR3 length: 13 residues. Germline V gene lookup returns CDR1 MNHNS and CDR2 SASEGT. With 5 bases removed from V and 2 bases from J, the gap between germline ends came to 9 bases. Construction of the TCRbeta library involved unique molecular identifiers. TCRdb processed the PCR reads anew with MiXCR; each CDR3 protein has one entry. The data show some 8,000 distinct CDR3 sequences, around 30% seen once. This chain links TRBV6-1 with TRBJ1-1; possible D gene TRBD1, 5 bases. The clonotype was recovered from a boy in the first two years of life who had a stem cell transplant for SCID, so the T cells may come from the graft donor. The input for sequencing was peripheral blood, taken 60 days after TCRalphabeta/CD19-depleted stem cell transplant. Here the CDR3 DNA reads TGTGCCAGCAGTCTGGGGCGAAACACTGAAGCTTTCTTT. It specifies CASSLGRNTEAFF.